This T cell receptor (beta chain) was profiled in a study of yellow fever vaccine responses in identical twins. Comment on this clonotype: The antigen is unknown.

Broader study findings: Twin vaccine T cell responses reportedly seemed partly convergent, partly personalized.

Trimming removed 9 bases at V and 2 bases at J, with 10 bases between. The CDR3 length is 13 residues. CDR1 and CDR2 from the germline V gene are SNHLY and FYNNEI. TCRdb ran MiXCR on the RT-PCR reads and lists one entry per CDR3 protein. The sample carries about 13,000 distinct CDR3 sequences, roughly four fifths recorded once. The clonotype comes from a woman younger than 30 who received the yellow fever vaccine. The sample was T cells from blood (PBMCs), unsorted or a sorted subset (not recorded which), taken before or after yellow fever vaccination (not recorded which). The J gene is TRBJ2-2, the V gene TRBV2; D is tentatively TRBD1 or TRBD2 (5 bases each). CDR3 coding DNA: TGTGCCAGTGGGACCGATAACACCGGGGAGCTGTTTTTT. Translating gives CASGTDNTGELFF.